This T cell receptor (beta chain) was captured in a study of T cell responses to AZD1222 COVID-19 vaccine. Profiled with immunoSEQ multiplex PCR; TCRdb holds only in-frame clones, not every one. The data hold roughly 140,000 clones, with 90% observed a single time. Concerning this clone itself: Its antigen is not known.

The study's findings and limits: At baseline, seropositivity was found in only six or seven AZD1222 recipients.

This CDR3 is 13 amino acids long. Germline V gene lookup returns CDR1 SGDLS and CDR2 YYNGEE. Trimming removed 7 bases from V and 5 bases from J, with 14 bases in between. The chain uses TRBV9 and TRBJ2-3, with a possible D match to TRBD1 (5 bases). This receptor was identified in an adult in good health. The sequencing used peripheral blood, collected on day 0 of AZD1222 vaccination. CDR3: CASGRQGRDTQYF. The CDR3 DNA is TGTGCCAGCGGACGGCAGGGAAGAGATACGCAGTATTTT.